The TCR beta chain under discussion was sequenced for a study of tumor and adjacent non-tumor tissue in lung cancer. TCRbeta libraries were built with three rounds of nested PCR, modified from ARM-PCR. In TCRdb, the multiplex PCR reads were re-called with MiXCR into one record per CDR3 protein. The table lists roughly 75,000 distinct CDR3 sequences, approximately 71% of them singletons, with about a quarter in the top ten. This sample's RNA came from whole unsorted tissue. Distant lung tissue was collected more than 3 cm away from the tumor edge. Study observations and caveats: Compared with tumor, normal lung showed significantly lower TCR diversity. Normal lung showed higher cumulative top 100 clone frequency than tumor.

There are 15 residues in the CDR3. Germline loops: CDR1 DFQATT, CDR2 SNEGSKA (reference sequence). Concerning this clonotype itself: Its antigen is not identified. At one end, the junction sequence differs from germline, possibly due to a read error.

The source material was distant non-tumor lung tissue. The receptor was isolated from a woman between 45 and 60 years old with non-small cell lung cancer. This sequence joins TRBV20-1 and TRBJ2-7, with 7 bases lining up with TRBD2. The CDR3 coding sequence is TGCAGTGCTAGAGACTTAAGCGGGAAGGGTAACGAGCACTACTTC. This codes for CSARDLSGKGNEHYF.